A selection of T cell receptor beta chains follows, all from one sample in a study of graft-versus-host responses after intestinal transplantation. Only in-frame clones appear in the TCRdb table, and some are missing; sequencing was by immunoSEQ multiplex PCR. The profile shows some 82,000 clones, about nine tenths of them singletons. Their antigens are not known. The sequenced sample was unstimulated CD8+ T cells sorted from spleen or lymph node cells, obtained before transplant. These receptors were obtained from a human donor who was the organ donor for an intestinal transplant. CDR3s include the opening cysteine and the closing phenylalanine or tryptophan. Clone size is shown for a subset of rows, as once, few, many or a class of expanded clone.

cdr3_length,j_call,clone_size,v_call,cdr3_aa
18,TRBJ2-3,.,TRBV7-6,CASSEETSGGINTDTQYF
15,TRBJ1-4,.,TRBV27,CASSHAFSTNEKLFF
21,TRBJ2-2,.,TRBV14,CASSLSAFVGLAGLATGELFF
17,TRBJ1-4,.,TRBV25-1,CASSEGTLWAGSQKLFF
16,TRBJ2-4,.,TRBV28,CASEKMATLAKNIQYF
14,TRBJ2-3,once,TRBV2,CASRIAGNTDTQYF
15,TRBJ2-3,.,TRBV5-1,CASSFRDREADTQYF
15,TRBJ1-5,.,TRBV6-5,CASRSGQASNQPQHF
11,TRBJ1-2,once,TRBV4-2,CASSQGDGYTF
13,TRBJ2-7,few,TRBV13,CASSLGTAYEQYF
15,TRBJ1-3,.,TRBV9,CASSVGGSAGNTIYF
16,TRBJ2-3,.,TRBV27,CASTYRGGRGTDTQYF
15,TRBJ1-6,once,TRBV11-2,CASSLDPGQGSPLHF
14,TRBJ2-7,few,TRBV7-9,CASSPRSYDYEQYF
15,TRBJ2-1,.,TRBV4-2,CASSQVADRYNEQFF
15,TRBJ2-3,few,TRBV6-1,CASSEGLAGADTQYF
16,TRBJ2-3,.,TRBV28,CASTQRRGPPTDTQYF
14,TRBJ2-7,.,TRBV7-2,CASSFGYSGNEQYF
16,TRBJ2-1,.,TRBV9,CASSRSGSLGSNEQFF
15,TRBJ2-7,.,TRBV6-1,CASRGEIGGKYEQYF
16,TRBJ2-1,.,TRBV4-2,CASRGLAGDRGNEQFF
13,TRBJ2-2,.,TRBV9,CASLSGGTGELFF
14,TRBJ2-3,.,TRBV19,CASSIDRGTDTQYF
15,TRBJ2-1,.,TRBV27,CASSLQPGLADEQFF
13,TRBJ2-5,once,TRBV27,CASRRTFEETQYF
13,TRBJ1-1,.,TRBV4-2,CASSQVINQEAFF
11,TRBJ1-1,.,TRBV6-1,CASIWEPEAFF
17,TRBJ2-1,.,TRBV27,CASSLFPRDYSYNEQFF
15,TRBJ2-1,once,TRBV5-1,CASSLRAARYNEQFF
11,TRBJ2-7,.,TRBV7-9,CASSPGYEQYF
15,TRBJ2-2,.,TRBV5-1,CASSLTLRTWTELFF
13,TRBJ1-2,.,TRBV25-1,CASDGGANYGYTF
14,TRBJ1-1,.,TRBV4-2,CASSQSVANTEAFF
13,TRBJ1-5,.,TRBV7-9,CASSLLEDQPQHF
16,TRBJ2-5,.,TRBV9,CASSPLRGTPKETQYF
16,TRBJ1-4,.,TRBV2,CASSEAVEILQEKLFF
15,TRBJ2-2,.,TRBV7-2,CASSLVVLNTGELFF
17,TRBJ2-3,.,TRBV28,CASSSGQGRGGRDTQYF
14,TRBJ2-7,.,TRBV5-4,CASSLGTSEYEQYF
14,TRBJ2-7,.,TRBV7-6,CASSSFRDAYEQYF
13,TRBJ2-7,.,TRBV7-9,CASSLLLAYEQYF
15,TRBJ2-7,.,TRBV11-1,CASSLGTGGAYEQYF
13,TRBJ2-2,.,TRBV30,CAWSVSGIEELFF
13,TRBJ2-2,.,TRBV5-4,CASSLRGFGELFF
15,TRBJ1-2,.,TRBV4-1,CASSQAIRQSYGYTF
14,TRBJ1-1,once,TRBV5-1,CASSGIDLQGKAFF
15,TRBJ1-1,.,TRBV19,CASSIGWGGGTEAFF
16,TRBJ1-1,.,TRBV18,CASSPGFTGVQVRAFF
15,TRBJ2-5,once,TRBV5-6,CASSLYLAGRETQYF
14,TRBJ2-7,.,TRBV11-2,CASSLSGLLAVPNF
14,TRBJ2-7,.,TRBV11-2,CASSFPGAQYEQYF
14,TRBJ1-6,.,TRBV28,CASSLRTANSPLHF
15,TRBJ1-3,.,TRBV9,CASSERGNSGNTIYF